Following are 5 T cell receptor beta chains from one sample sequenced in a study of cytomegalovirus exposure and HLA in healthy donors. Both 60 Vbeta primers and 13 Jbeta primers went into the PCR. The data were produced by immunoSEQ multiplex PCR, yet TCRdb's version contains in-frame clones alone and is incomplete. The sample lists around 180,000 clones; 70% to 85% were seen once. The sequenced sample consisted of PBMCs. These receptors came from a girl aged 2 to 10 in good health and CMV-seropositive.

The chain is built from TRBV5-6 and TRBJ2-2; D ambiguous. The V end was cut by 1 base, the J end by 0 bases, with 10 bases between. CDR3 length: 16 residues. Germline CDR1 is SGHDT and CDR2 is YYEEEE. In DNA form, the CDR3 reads TGTGCCAGCAGCTTGTATAGAGTCGCGAACACCGGGGAGCTGTTTTTT. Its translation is CASSLYRVANTGELFF. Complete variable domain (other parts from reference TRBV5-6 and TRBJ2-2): DAGVTQSPTHLIKTRGQQVTLRCSPKSGHDTVSWYQQALGQGPQFIFQYYEEEERQRGNFPDRFSGHQFPNYSSELNVNALLLGDSALYLCASSLYRVANTGELFFGEGSRLTVL.

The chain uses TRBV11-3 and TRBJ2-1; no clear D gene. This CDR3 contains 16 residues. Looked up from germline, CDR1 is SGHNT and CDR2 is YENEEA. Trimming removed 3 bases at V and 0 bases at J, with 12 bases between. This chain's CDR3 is CASSLSPRSSYNEQFF. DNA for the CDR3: TGTGCCAGCAGCTTGTCTCCGCGGAGCTCCTACAATGAGCAGTTCTTC.

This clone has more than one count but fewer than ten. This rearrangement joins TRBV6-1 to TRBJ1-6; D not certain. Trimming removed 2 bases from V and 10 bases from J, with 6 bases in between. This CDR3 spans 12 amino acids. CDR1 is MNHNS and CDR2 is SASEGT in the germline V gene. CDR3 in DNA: TGTGCCAGCAGTGAATCGGGGTCACCCCTCCACTTT. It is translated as CASSESGSPLHF.

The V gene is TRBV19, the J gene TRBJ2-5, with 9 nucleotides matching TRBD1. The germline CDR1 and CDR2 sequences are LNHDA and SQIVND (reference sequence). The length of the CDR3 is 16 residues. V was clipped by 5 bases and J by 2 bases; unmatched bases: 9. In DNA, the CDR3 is TGTGCCAGTAGTGGGGACAGGGAGGGTCGACAAGAGACCCAGTACTTC. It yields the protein CASSGDREGRQETQYF.

The CDR3 is CASSQQAREGQFF. In nucleotides, the CDR3 is TGTGCCAGCAGCCAACAGGCACGGGAGGGGCAGTTCTTC. The chain couples TRBV14 to TRBJ2-1; 8 bases map to TRBD2. V gave up 2 bases and J gave up 12 bases; unmatched junction bases: 6. Germline V lookup: CDR1 SGHDN, CDR2 FVKESK. The CDR3 runs 13 residues.